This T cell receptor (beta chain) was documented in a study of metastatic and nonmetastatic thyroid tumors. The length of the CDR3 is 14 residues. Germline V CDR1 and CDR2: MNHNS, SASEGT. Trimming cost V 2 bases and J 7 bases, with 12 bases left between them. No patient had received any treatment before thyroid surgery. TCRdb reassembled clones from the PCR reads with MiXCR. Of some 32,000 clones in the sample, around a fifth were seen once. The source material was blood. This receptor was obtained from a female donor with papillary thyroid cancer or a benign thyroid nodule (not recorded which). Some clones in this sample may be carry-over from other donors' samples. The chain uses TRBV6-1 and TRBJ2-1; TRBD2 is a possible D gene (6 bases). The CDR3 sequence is CASSEKWGRNEQFF. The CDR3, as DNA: TGTGCCAGCAGTGAAAAGTGGGGGAGGAATGAGCAGTTCTTC.